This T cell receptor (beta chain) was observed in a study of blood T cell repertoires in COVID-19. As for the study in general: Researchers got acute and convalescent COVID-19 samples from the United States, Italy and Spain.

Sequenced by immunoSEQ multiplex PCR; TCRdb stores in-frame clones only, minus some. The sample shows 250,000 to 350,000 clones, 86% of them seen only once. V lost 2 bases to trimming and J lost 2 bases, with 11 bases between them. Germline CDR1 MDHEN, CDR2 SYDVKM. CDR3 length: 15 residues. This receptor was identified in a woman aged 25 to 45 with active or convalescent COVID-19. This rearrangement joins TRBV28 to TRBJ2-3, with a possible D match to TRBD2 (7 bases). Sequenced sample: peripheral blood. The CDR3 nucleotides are TGTGCCAGCAGTTTAACGGGGGGCTTCACAGATACGCAGTATTTT. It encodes CASSLTGGFTDTQYF.